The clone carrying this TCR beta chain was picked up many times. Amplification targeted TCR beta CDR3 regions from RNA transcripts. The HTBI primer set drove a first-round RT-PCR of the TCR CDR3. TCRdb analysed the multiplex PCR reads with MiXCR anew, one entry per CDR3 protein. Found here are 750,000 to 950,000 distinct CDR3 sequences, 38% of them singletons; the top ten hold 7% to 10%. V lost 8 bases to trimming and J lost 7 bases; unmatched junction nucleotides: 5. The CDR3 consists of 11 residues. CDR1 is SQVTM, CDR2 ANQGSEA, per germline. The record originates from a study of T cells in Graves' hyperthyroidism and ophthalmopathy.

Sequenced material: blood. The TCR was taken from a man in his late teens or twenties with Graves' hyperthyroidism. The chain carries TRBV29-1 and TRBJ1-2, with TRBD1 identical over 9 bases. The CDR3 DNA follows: TGCAGCACTGGGACAGGGTCTGGCTACACCTTC. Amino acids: CSTGTGSGYTF.